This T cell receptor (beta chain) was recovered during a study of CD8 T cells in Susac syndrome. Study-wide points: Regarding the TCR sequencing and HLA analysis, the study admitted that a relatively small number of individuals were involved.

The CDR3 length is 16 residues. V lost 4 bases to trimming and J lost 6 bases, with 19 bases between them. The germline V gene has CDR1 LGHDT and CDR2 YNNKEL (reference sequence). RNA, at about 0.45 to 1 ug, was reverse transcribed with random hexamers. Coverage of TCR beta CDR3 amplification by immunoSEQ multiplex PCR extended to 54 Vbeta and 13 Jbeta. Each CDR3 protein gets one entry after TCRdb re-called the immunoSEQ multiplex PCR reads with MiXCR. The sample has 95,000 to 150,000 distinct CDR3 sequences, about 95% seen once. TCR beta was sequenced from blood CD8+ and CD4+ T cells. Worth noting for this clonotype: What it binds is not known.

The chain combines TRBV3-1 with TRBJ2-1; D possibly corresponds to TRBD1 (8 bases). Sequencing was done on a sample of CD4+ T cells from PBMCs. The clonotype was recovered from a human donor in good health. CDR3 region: CASSLREDRDVNEQFF. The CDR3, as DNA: TGTGCCAGCAGCCTCCGGGAGGACAGGGATGTCAATGAGCAGTTCTTC.